This note documents a single TCR beta chain sequence. Data came from immunoSEQ multiplex PCR; TCRdb stores just in-frame clones and leaves some out. In the table there are about 69,000 clones, about 87% of which are singletons. This record comes from a study of technical replicates of blood from a few donors. J lost 9 bases, V lost 5 bases, and 11 bases had no gene match. Germline-derived CDR1 and CDR2 are SGHDT and YYEEEE. This CDR3 is 14 amino acids long. The gene calls are TRBV5-6 and TRBJ2-1, with TRBD2 matching 7 bases. The TCR sequence derives from a human donor in good health. Some clones in this sample may be carry-over from other donors' samples. Material for sequencing was PBMCs. CDR3 DNA sequence: TGTGCCAGCAGTTTCGGGACTACCTCCGGTGAGCAGTTCTTC. As protein: CASSFGTTSGEQFF.